These 30 T cell receptor beta chains came from one sample sequenced in a study of T cell responses to AZD1222 COVID-19 vaccine. The data were produced by immunoSEQ multiplex PCR, yet TCRdb's version contains in-frame clones alone and is incomplete. The sample contains about 100,000 clones, around nine tenths of which appear only once. Sequencing was performed on peripheral blood, taken on day 0 of AZD1222 vaccination. These receptors originate from an adult in good health.

CDR3 protein: CASSSTGGNTQYF. In nucleotides, the CDR3 is TGTGCCAGCAGCTCTACAGGGGGGAATACGCAGTATTTT. The chain couples TRBV7-3 to TRBJ2-3, with 8 bases lining up with TRBD1. CDR3 size: 13 residues. The germline gives CDR1 SGHTA, CDR2 FQGTGA. Germline trimming cut 4 bases from V and 7 bases from J; bases unmatched to any gene: 4.

This chain uses TRBV5-1 with TRBJ1-6; weak D call: TRBD1 (6 bases). V was shortened by 3 bases and J by 6 bases, with 10 bases between the two germline ends. There are 14 residues in the CDR3. In germline, CDR1 is SGHRS, CDR2 YFSETQ. As DNA, the CDR3 is TGCGCCAGCAGCTACTACAGGGCTAATTCACCCCTCCACTTT. It translates to CASSYYRANSPLHF.

The chain recombines TRBV5-1 with TRBJ1-4; the D is unclear. Trimming left V 0 bases short and J 5 bases short, with 5 bases between. The CDR3 is made up of 13 amino acids. Germline CDR1 reads SGHRS; CDR2 reads YFSETQ. The CDR3 DNA is TGCGCCAGCAGCTTGGCCAGAAATGAAAAACTGTTTTTT. Protein sequence: CASSLARNEKLFF.

V and J are TRBV6-5 and TRBJ1-6, with D hard to call. This CDR3 region has 15 residues. V lost 7 bases and J lost 8, with 18 bases in between. CDR1 is MNHEY, CDR2 SVGAGI, per germline. DNA of the CDR3: TGTGCCAGCATCCCGGGCCTGGAACGGGATTCACCCCTCCACTTT. Protein sequence: CASIPGLERDSPLHF.

The chain links TRBV7-2 to TRBJ2-1; 7 bases align to TRBD2. Germline assignment: CDR1 SGHTA and CDR2 FQGNSA. The CDR3 is 15 amino acids. The V segment lost 5 bases and the J segment 1 base; nucleotides outside the gene matches: 5. The CDR3: CASSLERGSYNEQFF. The CDR3, as DNA: TGTGCCAGCAGCCTCGAGCGGGGATCCTACAATGAGCAGTTCTTC.

The chain joins TRBV19 to TRBJ1-3, with D perhaps TRBD1 (6 bases). Germline CDR1 is LNHDA and CDR2 is SQIVND (reference sequence). Trimming shortened V by 3 bases and J by 0 bases, and 12 bases separated the two germline ends. CDR3 length: 16 residues. The CDR3 here is CASSISWTVSGNTIYF. In DNA form, the CDR3 reads TGTGCCAGTAGTATTTCCTGGACAGTCTCTGGAAACACCATATATTTT.

The chain couples TRBV15 to TRBJ2-1; the match to TRBD2 covers 9 bases. Germline loops: CDR1 LNHNV, CDR2 YYDKDF (reference sequence). J gave up 4 bases and V 1 base, and 5 bases lay outside the gene matches. The CDR3 is made up of 16 amino acids. This CDR3 reads CATSRGLAGRYNEQFF. CDR3 sequence (DNA): TGTGCCACCAGCAGAGGGCTAGCGGGGCGATACAATGAGCAGTTCTTC.

The V and J genes are TRBV5-6 and TRBJ1-6; D is ambiguous. The CDR3 length is 16 residues. Germline V gene sequence: CDR1 SGHDT, CDR2 YYEEEE. The germline V and J ends were trimmed by 4 bases and 3 bases, with 14 bases remaining between them. Written as DNA, the CDR3 is TGTGCCAGCAGCCCCGTCGCAACTGACTATAATTCACCCCTCCACTTT. It translates to CASSPVATDYNSPLHF. Complete variable domain (other parts from reference TRBV5-6 and TRBJ1-6): DAGVTQSPTHLIKTRGQQVTLRCSPKSGHDTVSWYQQALGQGPQFIFQYYEEEERQRGNFPDRFSGHQFPNYSSELNVNALLLGDSALYLCASSPVATDYNSPLHFGNGTRLTVT.

The chain joins TRBV15 to TRBJ1-5; the D is unclear. Germline V lookup: CDR1 LNHNV, CDR2 YYDKDF (reference sequence). The CDR3 is 14 residues long. V lost 7 bases to trimming and J lost 0 bases, with 10 bases between them. Written as DNA, the CDR3 is TGTGCCACCAATAGGGATTATAGCAATCAGCCCCAGCATTTT. As protein: CATNRDYSNQPQHF.

The chain combines TRBV4-2 with TRBJ1-4, with D unresolved. Germline CDR1 is LGHNA and CDR2 is YNFKEQ. The CDR3 loop spans 16 amino acids. V lost 1 base, J lost 3 bases, and 12 bases lay in between. The DNA of the CDR3 is TGTGCCAGCAGCCAAGGAAGTCGGGGTTCTAATGAAAAACTGTTTTTT. Translation gives CASSQGSRGSNEKLFF.

The chain couples TRBV12-3 or TRBV12-4 to TRBJ2-4; D possibly corresponds to TRBD1 (6 bases). The CDR3 has 13 residues. The germline V and J ends were trimmed by 5 bases and 4 bases, with 9 bases remaining between them. This chain's CDR3 is CASSETGKNIQYF. For the CDR3, the DNA is TGTGCCAGCAGTGAGACAGGAAAAAACATTCAGTACTTC.

This chain links TRBV5-1 with TRBJ2-2; 8 positions agree with TRBD1. Germline CDR1 and CDR2: SGHRS and YFSETQ. V dropped 6 bases and J dropped 5; count of bases not matched to a gene: 6. The CDR3 is made up of 14 amino acids. CDR3 bases: TGCGCCAGCACGACAGGGGCTGAGACCGGGGAGCTGTTTTTT. Protein sequence: CASTTGAETGELFF.

The chain recombines TRBV7-8 with TRBJ1-5, with D possibly TRBD1 on 5 matching bases. Per the germline V gene, CDR1 is SGHVS and CDR2 is FQNEAQ. The CDR3 contains 14 residues. Between the trimmed V and J ends, which lost 5 bases and 1 base, there was a span of 9 bases. The CDR3 region has the DNA TGTGCCAGCAGCCCCCAGGGCAGCAATCAGCCCCAGCATTTT. It is translated as CASSPQGSNQPQHF.

The chain carries TRBV7-3 and TRBJ2-2; D not certain. CDR1 is SGHTA and CDR2 is FQGTGA in the germline V gene. CDR3 length: 14 residues. The V gene lost 1 base and the J gene lost 3 bases, with 6 bases spanning the gap. CDR3 residues: CASSLNGHTGELFF. CDR3 nucleotides: TGTGCCAGCAGCTTAAATGGACACACCGGGGAGCTGTTTTTT. The full variable domain, in which reference TRBV7-3 and TRBJ2-2 provide the parts outside the CDR3, is GAGVSQTPSNKVTEKGKYVELRCDPISGHTALYWYRQSLGQGPEFLIYFQGTGAADDSGLPNDRFFAVRPEGSVSTLKIQRTERGDSAVYLCASSLNGHTGELFFGEGSRLTVL.

V usage is TRBV5-5 and J usage is TRBJ1-1, with TRBD1 as a possible D gene (5 bases). The ends were cut back, 0 bases at V and 4 bases at J, with 13 bases in the middle. Germline lookup yields CDR1 SGHKS and CDR2 YYEKEE (reference sequence). The CDR3 length is 15 residues. The CDR3 here is CASSLGAARATEAFF. CDR3 nucleotide sequence: TGTGCCAGCAGCTTGGGGGCAGCCAGGGCCACTGAAGCTTTCTTT.

The chain links TRBV12-2 to TRBJ2-7; the table's D call TRBD2 went unverified against the DNA. TRBV12-2 is a known pseudogene. The CDR3 has 14 amino acids. CDR3 coding DNA: TGTGCAAGTCGCTCACTAGGACCAGACTACGAGCAGTACTTC. This translates into CASRSLGPDYEQYF.

The chain's CDR3 is CASSISPGLAAPTQYF. CDR3 nucleotide sequence: TGTGCCAGTAGTATATCGCCGGGACTAGCGGCTCCTACGCAGTATTTT. The V gene is TRBV19, the J gene TRBJ2-3; TRBD2 matches at 11 bases. The CDR3 covers 16 residues. V lost 2 bases, J lost 8 bases, and 9 bases stayed unmatched. In germline, CDR1 is LNHDA, CDR2 SQIVND (reference sequence).

The chain links TRBV7-9 to TRBJ1-1, with D maybe TRBD1 (5 bases). Trimming took 5 bases from V and 0 from J, leaving 10 bases between them. There are 14 residues in the CDR3. CDR1 and CDR2 from the germline V gene are SEHNR and FQNEAQ (reference sequence). CDR3 DNA sequence: TGTGCCAGCAGCGGGGGGTTTATGAACACTGAAGCTTTCTTT. As protein: CASSGGFMNTEAFF.

J is TRBJ2-7 and V is TRBV6-5; D remains unclear. This CDR3 is 11 amino acids long. V lost 7 bases and J lost 3, with 7 bases in between. Per germline, CDR1 MNHEY and CDR2 SVGAGI. CDR3 nucleotide sequence: TGTGCCAGCATAGCAGTCTACGAGCAGTACTTC. This translates into CASIAVYEQYF.

The J gene is TRBJ1-1, the V gene TRBV10-2; a weak D match, TRBD1 (5 bases). Germline values: CDR1 WSHSY, CDR2 SAAADI. Between the trimmed V and J ends, which lost 2 bases and 4 bases, there was a span of 5 bases. This CDR3 contains 12 residues. The CDR3 DNA follows: TGCGCCAGCAGTGAGGGGGGCACTGAAGCTTTCTTT. This sequence encodes CASSEGGTEAFF.

The chain carries TRBV2 and TRBJ2-3; D is perhaps TRBD1 (5 bases). The CDR3 has 14 amino acids. Germline CDR1 is SNHLY and CDR2 is FYNNEI. V was cut by 4 bases and J by 0 bases, with 8 bases left in between. CDR3 DNA: TGTGCCAGCAGTGTCAGGGATAGCACAGATACGCAGTATTTT. Its translation: CASSVRDSTDTQYF.

V and J are TRBV6-1 and TRBJ1-5, with D unresolved. V dropped 2 bases and J dropped 7 bases, with 9 bases sitting between them. The CDR3 is made up of 13 amino acids. Germline V lookup: CDR1 MNHNS, CDR2 SASEGT. The CDR3 loop reads CASSEYNRQPQHF. The CDR3 DNA reads as TGTGCCAGCAGTGAATACAACAGACAGCCCCAGCATTTT.

The rearrangement uses TRBV7-2 and TRBJ1-1; 9 nucleotides match TRBD1. The CDR3 contains 15 residues. The trim removed 4 bases at V and 1 base at J, leaving 4 bases unmatched. CDR1 is SGHTA, CDR2 FQGNSA, per germline. In DNA form, the CDR3 reads TGTGCCAGCAGCTCCTACAGGGGGCGGAACACTGAAGCTTTCTTT. Translation: CASSSYRGRNTEAFF.

The V call is TRBV12-5, the J call TRBJ2-2; D is unresolved. The CDR3 runs to 14 residues. V dropped 6 bases and J dropped 0 bases, with 8 bases sitting between them. The germline gives CDR1 LGHNT, CDR2 FRNRAP. The CDR3 DNA reads as TGTGCTAGTGGAAAGGCGACGAACACCGGGGAGCTGTTTTTT. Its translation is CASGKATNTGELFF.

The chain's CDR3 is CASSLPDRQSYTF. The CDR3 DNA sequence: TGTGCCAGCAGTCTCCCCGACAGGCAAAGCTACACCTTC. The gene calls are TRBV28 and TRBJ1-2; maybe TRBD1 (6 bases). Between the trimmed V and J ends, which lost 5 bases and 9 bases, there was a span of 16 bases. This CDR3 is built from 13 residues. CDR1 and CDR2 from the germline V gene are MDHEN and SYDVKM.

CDR3 residues: CASSQVWQGDYQPQHF. CDR3 bases: TGTGCCAGCAGCCAAGTATGGCAGGGAGATTATCAGCCCCAGCATTTT. The gene calls are TRBV4-2 and TRBJ1-5; possibly TRBD1 for D (5 bases). The germline gives CDR1 LGHNA, CDR2 YNFKEQ. The V end was cut by 1 base, the J end by 5 bases, with 15 bases between. This CDR3 comprises 16 residues.

This clone occurred a few times. The rearrangement uses TRBV5-1 and TRBJ2-6; possibly TRBD1 for D (6 bases). CDR1 and CDR2 from the germline V gene are SGHRS and YFSETQ. V dropped 0 bases and J dropped 12 bases, with 22 bases sitting between them. The CDR3 sequence is 17 residues long. The CDR3, as DNA: TGCGCCAGCAGCTTGGGGGATCCAGGACAGAGGTTGACCGTCCTGACTTTC. It translates to CASSLGDPGQRLTVLTF.

This clone was seen only a few times. The chain uses TRBV6-2 or TRBV6-3 and TRBJ1-5; 7 bases are shared with TRBD1. CDR1 MNHEY and CDR2 SVGEGT come from the germline V gene. This CDR3 has 15 amino acids. J was trimmed by 2 bases and V by 5 bases; bases with no gene match: 6. CDR3: CASSPTGSRNQPQHF. CDR3 nucleotides: TGTGCCAGCAGTCCGACAGGGTCTCGCAATCAGCCCCAGCATTTT.

The chain uses TRBV6-5 and TRBJ1-2, with 7 bases aligning to TRBD1. J was trimmed by 7 bases and V by 0 bases; bases with no gene match: 8. Germline V gives CDR1 MNHEY, CDR2 SVGAGI. CDR3 length equals 15 residues. CDR3 coding DNA: TGTGCCAGCAGTTACTCGAGACAGGGAATTGGTGGCTACACCTTC. It yields the protein CASSYSRQGIGGYTF.

The chain has TRBV18 and TRBJ1-2; 7 bases fit TRBD1. The CDR3 runs 17 residues. The germline gives CDR1 KGHSH, CDR2 LQKENI. Germline trimming cut 4 bases from V and 6 bases from J; bases unmatched to any gene: 17. The CDR3 reads CASSLPGGEGATNGYTF. For the CDR3, the DNA is TGTGCCAGCTCACTCCCAGGGGGAGAGGGGGCGACGAATGGCTACACCTTC.